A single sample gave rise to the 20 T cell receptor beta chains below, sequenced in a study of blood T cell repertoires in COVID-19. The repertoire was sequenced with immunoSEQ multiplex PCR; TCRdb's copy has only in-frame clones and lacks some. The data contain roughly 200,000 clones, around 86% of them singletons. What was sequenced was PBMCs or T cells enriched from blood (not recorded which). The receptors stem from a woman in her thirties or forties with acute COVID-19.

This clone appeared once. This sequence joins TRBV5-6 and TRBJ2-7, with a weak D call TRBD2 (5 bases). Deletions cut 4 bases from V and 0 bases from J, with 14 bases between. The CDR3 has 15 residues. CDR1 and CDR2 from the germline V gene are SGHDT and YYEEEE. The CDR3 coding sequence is TGTGCCAGCAGCCCGGACTTCCCGAGCTCCTACGAGCAGTACTTC. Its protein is CASSPDFPSSYEQYF. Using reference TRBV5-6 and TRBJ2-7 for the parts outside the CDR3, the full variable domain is DAGVTQSPTHLIKTRGQQVTLRCSPKSGHDTVSWYQQALGQGPQFIFQYYEEEERQRGNFPDRFSGHQFPNYSSELNVNALLLGDSALYLCASSPDFPSSYEQYFGPGTRLTVT.

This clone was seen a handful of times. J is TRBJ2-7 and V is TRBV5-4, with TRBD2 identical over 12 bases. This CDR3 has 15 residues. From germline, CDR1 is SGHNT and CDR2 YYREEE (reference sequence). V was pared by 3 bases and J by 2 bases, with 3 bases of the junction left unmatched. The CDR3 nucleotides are TGTGCCAGCAGCTCACTAGCGGGAGGAACCTACGAGCAGTACTTC. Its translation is CASSSLAGGTYEQYF.

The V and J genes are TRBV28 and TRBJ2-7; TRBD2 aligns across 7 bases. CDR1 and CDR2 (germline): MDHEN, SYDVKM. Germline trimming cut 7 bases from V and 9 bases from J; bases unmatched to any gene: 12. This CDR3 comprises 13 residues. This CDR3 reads CASTLGGGQAQYF. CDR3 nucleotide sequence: TGTGCCAGCACCTTGGGGGGAGGGCAGGCGCAGTACTTC.

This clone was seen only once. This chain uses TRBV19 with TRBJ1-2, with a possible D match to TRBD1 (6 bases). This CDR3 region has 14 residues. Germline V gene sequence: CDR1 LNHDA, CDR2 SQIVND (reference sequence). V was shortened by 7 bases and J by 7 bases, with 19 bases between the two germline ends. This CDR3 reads CASTTTGLTIGYTF. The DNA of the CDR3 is TGTGCCAGTACTACAACAGGGTTAACTATTGGCTACACCTTC.

CDR3 amino acids: CASRGILANYGYTF. DNA for the CDR3: TGTGCCAGCAGGGGCATTCTCGCTAACTATGGCTACACCTTC. This chain links TRBV28 with TRBJ1-2; D ambiguous. Germline V lookup: CDR1 MDHEN, CDR2 SYDVKM. The CDR3 totals 14 residues. The V end was cut by 6 bases, the J end by 0 bases, with 11 bases between.

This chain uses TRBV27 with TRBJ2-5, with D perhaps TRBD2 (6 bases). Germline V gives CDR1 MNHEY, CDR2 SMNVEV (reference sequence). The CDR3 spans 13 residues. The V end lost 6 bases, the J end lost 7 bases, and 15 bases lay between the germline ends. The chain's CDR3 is CASSPARRGTQYF. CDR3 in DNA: TGTGCCAGCAGCCCTGCCCGGCGGGGGACCCAGTACTTC.

The CDR3 DNA sequence: TGTGCCAGCAGCCCCTCGGGGGTAGAGACCCAGTACTTC. Its translation: CASSPSGVETQYF. J is TRBJ2-5 and V is TRBV7-2; maybe TRBD2 (6 bases). The CDR3 totals 13 residues. The V end was cut by 5 bases, the J end by 4 bases, with 11 bases between. CDR1 SGHTA and CDR2 FQGNSA come from the germline V gene.

This CDR3 is CASSVPSGRPDLNYNEQFF. The CDR3 coding sequence is TGTGCCAGCAGCGTTCCTAGCGGGAGGCCCGATTTAAACTACAATGAGCAGTTCTTC. The rearrangement uses TRBV9 and TRBJ2-1, with 11 nucleotides matching TRBD2. From germline, CDR1 is SGDLS and CDR2 YYNGEE. The CDR3 covers 19 residues. Trimming removed 2 bases from V and 3 bases from J; junction bases left unmatched: 13.

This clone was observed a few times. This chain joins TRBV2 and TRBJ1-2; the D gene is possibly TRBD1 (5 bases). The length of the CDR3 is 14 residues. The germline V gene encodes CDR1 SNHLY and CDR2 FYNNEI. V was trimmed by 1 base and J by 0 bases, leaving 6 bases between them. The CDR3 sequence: CASSEVTANYGYTF. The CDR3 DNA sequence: TGTGCCAGCAGTGAAGTGACAGCTAACTATGGCTACACCTTC. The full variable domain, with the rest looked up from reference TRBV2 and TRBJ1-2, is EPEVTQTPSHQVTQMGQEVILRCVPISNHLYFYWYRQILGQKVEFLVSFYNNEISEKSEIFDDQFSVERPDGSNFTLKIRSTKLEDSAMYFCASSEVTANYGYTFGSGTRLTVV.

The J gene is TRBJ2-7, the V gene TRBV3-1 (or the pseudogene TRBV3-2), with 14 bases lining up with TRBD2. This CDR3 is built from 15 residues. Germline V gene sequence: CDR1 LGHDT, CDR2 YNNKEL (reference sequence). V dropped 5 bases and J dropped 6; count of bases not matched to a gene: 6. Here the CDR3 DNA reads TGTGCCAGCAGCGCTGGTGGGACTAGCGGGAGCGAGCAGTACTTC. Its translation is CASSAGGTSGSEQYF.

CDR3 nucleotide sequence: TGCGCCAGCAGCCAAGGCGGGAGGATCAATGAGCAGTTCTTC. It specifies CASSQGGRINEQFF. The chain couples TRBV4-3 to TRBJ2-1; 8 bases map to TRBD2. V lost 1 base to trimming and J lost 6 bases; unmatched junction nucleotides: 2. This CDR3 has 14 amino acids. Germline loops: CDR1 LGHNA, CDR2 YSLEER.

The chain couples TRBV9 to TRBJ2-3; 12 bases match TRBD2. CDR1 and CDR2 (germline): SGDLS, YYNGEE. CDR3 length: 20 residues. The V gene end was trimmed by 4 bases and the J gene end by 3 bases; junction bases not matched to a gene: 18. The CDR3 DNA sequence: TGTGCCAGCAGCCCCCGACTAGCGGGAGCCCGGGAACCCCGTACAGATACGCAGTATTTT. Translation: CASSPRLAGAREPRTDTQYF. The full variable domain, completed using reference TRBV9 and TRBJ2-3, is DSGVTQTPKHLITATGQRVTLRCSPRSGDLSVYWYQQSLDQGLQFLIQYYNGEERAKGNILERFSAQQFPDLHSELNLSSLELGDSALYFCASSPRLAGAREPRTDTQYFGPGTRLTVL.

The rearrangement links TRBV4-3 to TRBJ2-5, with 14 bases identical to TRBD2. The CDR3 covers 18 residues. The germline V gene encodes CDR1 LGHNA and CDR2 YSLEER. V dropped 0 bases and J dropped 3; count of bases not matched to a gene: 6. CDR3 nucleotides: TGCGCCAGCAGCCAAGAGGTCCCGGGACTAGCGGGAGAAGAGACCCAGTACTTC. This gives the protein CASSQEVPGLAGEETQYF.

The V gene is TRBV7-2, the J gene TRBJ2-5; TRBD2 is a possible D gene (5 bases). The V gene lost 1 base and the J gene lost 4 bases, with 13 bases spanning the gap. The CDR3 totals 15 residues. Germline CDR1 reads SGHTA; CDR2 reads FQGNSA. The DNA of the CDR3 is TGTGCCAGCAGCTTAGGACTATCGCCCTTAGAGACCCAGTACTTC. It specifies CASSLGLSPLETQYF.

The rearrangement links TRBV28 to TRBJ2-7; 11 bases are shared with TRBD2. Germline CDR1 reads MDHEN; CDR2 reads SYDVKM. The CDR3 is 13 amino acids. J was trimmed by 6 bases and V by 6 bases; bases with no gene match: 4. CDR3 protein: CASSGTSGREQYF. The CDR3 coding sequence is TGTGCCAGCAGCGGGACTAGCGGACGCGAGCAGTACTTC.

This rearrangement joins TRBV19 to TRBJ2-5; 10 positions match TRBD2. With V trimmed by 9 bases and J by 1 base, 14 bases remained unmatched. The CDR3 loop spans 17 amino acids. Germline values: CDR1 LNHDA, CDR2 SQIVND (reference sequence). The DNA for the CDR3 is TGTGCCAGCCCAACCGGAGGGATAGCGGGAGGCCAAGAGACCCAGTACTTC. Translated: CASPTGGIAGGQETQYF.

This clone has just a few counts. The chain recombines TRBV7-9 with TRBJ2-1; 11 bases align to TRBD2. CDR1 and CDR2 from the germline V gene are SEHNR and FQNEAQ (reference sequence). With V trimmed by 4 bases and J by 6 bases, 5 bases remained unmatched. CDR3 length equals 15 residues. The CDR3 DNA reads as TGTGCCAGCAGCTCTACTAGCGGGAGACCCAATGAGCAGTTCTTC. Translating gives CASSSTSGRPNEQFF.

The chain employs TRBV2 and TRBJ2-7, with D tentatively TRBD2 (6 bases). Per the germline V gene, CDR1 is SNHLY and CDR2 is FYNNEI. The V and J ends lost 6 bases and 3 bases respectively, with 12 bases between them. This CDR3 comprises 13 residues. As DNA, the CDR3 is TGTGCCAGCAGGGGAGGAAAATACTACGAGCAGTACTTC. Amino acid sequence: CASRGGKYYEQYF.

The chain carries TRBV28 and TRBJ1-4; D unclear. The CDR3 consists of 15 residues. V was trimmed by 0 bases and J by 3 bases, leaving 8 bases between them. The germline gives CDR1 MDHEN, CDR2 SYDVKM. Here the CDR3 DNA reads TGTGCCAGCAGTTTATGGCAGGCAGCTAATGAAAAACTGTTTTTT. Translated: CASSLWQAANEKLFF.

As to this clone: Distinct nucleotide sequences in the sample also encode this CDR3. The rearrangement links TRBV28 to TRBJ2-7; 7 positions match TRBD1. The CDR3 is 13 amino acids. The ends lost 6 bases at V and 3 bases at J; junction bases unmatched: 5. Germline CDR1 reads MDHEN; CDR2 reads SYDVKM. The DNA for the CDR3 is TGTGCCAGCAGCCTACCAGGGGGCTACGAGCAGTACTTC. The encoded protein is CASSLPGGYEQYF.